The 10 T cell receptor beta chains presented below share a single source sample, sequenced in a study of blood T cells in healthy people across ages. The authors ran a second PCR of about 6 to 12 cycles using a sample-barcoded 5' primer and a J-beta primer mix. Via MiXCR, TCRdb re-called the 5' RACE reads, giving one row per CDR3 protein. The top ten clones hold 0.65% to 0.75% of a sample with roughly 1,000,000 distinct CDR3 sequences, roughly 24% of them seen once. The sample was also linked to a second study, of T cells of mothers and their children.

Material for sequencing was blood. Receptor source: a girl aged 2-10 years in good health.

This clonotype was seen a few times. V and J are TRBV20-1 and TRBJ2-4; possibly TRBD1 for D (6 bases). V lost 0 bases and J lost 9, with 18 bases in between. CDR3 length: 15 amino acids. Germline V lookup: CDR1 DFQATT, CDR2 SNEGSKA (reference sequence). CDR3 DNA: TGCAGTGCTAGAGATTGGGGGCTCGTCCCCACCATTCAGTACTTC. Protein sequence: CSARDWGLVPTIQYF.

The chain couples TRBV5-1 to TRBJ2-1; TRBD2 matches 9 bases. The CDR3 totals 17 residues. Trimming took 4 bases from V and 4 from J; bases not matched to a gene: 12. The V gene's germline CDR1 is SGHRS and CDR2 YFSETQ. CDR3 DNA: TGCGCCAGCAGCATCACCCCGACTAGCGGAATTTACAATGAGCAGTTCTTC. Translation gives CASSITPTSGIYNEQFF.

The chain recombines TRBV12-3 or TRBV12-4 with TRBJ2-3; TRBD2 might be the D (5 bases). The CDR3 runs 15 residues. The V and J ends lost 0 bases and 4 bases respectively, with 11 bases between them. CDR3 bases: TGTGCCAGCAGTTTAGCGTCGAGGGCTTCAGATACGCAGTATTTT. It translates to CASSLASRASDTQYF.

This clonotype was found many times. The rearrangement uses TRBV11-2 and TRBJ2-1; D is uncertain. V was cut by 1 base and J by 3 bases, with 4 bases left in between. CDR1 SGHAT and CDR2 FQNNGV come from the germline V gene. The CDR3 has 13 residues. DNA of the CDR3: TGTGCCAGCAGCTTAGCCGACTACAATGAGCAGTTCTTC. It yields the protein CASSLADYNEQFF.

This clonotype has a handful of counts. The rearrangement uses TRBV15 and TRBJ2-1; D gene uncertain. This CDR3 contains 16 residues. Germline CDR1 reads LNHNV; CDR2 reads YYDKDF (reference sequence). The V end was cut by 0 bases, the J end by 8 bases, with 17 bases between. The CDR3 sequence: CATSRDDWDMVHEQFF. As DNA, the CDR3 is TGTGCCACCAGCAGAGATGACTGGGATATGGTCCATGAGCAGTTCTTC.

V usage is TRBV7-9 and J usage is TRBJ2-5; TRBD2 is a possible D gene (6 bases). The DNA end is a closer match to TRBJ2-1, so the J assignment may be wrong. The germline V gene has CDR1 SEHNR and CDR2 FQNEAQ (reference sequence). The CDR3 extends over 13 amino acids. In DNA form, the CDR3 reads TGTGCCAGCAGCTTAGGGCCGACTAGTGAGCAGTTCTTC. Translation gives CASSLGPTSEQFF.

The sample holds a few counts of this clonotype. This chain links TRBV11-2 with TRBJ2-3; 9 nucleotides align to TRBD2. Trimming at V came to 5 bases and at J to 2 bases, leaving 8 bases not matched to a gene. Germline CDR1 reads SGHAT; CDR2 reads FQNNGV. The CDR3 has 16 residues. This CDR3 reads CASSRAGGRATDTQYF. The CDR3 DNA reads as TGTGCCAGCAGCCGTGCTGGCGGGAGGGCCACAGATACGCAGTATTTT.

Comment on this clonotype: An end of the junction does not agree with germline; a read error may underlie this. V gene TRBV3-1 combines with J gene TRBJ2-5, with 7 bases identical to TRBD2. This CDR3 has 15 amino acids. Germline values: CDR1 LGHDT, CDR2 YNNKEL (reference sequence). In nucleotides, the CDR3 is TGTGTCAGCAGCCAAGGGGTGCGGGAGCAAGAGACCCAGTACTTC. This codes for CVSSQGVREQETQYF.

This clonotype was counted between two and nine times. The chain couples TRBV6-1 to TRBJ2-2; TRBD1 matches 11 bases. The germline gives CDR1 MNHNS, CDR2 SASEGT. The CDR3 contains 16 residues. The junction had 10 bases not matched to a gene; V was cut back by 8 bases and J by 5 bases. The DNA for the CDR3 is TGTGCCAGCTCGGGATTGGGACAGGGGGGAACCGGGGAGCTGTTTTTT. It yields the protein CASSGLGQGGTGELFF.

This clonotype was observed a few times. This rearrangement joins TRBV4-1 to TRBJ2-2; the D gene is possibly TRBD2 (6 bases). Germline loops: CDR1 MGHRA, CDR2 YSYEKL. Trimming pared 0 bases from V and 5 bases from J, leaving 22 bases between. The CDR3 sequence is 19 residues long. The CDR3 sequence: CASSQDSAGRVDVTGELFF. CDR3 DNA: TGCGCCAGCAGCCAAGATAGCGCGGGAAGGGTCGATGTAACCGGGGAGCTGTTTTTT.